Below, one T cell receptor (beta chain) is given with its context. Donors were nominally healthy when sampled, though unrecorded immune exposures were likely. 60 Vbeta and 13 Jbeta primers were used in PCR. Produced via immunoSEQ multiplex PCR; TCRdb's table is partial and in-frame only. Here the sample table reports over 110,000 clones. The V gene lost 0 bases and the J gene lost 8 bases, with 14 bases spanning the gap. Germline V gene sequence: CDR1 LGHNA, CDR2 YSLEER. CDR3 length: 15 residues. The data are from a study of cytomegalovirus exposure and HLA in healthy donors. Turning to the study itself: For the approximately 400 genotyped donors, roughly 81% fell within the Caucasian-associated ancestry cluster.

The chain joins TRBV4-3 to TRBJ2-1, with D possibly matching TRBD2 (5 bases). The sequenced sample was PBMCs. The sequence was obtained from a male donor in good health and CMV-seronegative. The CDR3 region has the DNA TGCGCCAGCAGCCAAGATGAAGGGAGCTGGGATGAGCAGTTCTTC. It specifies CASSQDEGSWDEQFF.